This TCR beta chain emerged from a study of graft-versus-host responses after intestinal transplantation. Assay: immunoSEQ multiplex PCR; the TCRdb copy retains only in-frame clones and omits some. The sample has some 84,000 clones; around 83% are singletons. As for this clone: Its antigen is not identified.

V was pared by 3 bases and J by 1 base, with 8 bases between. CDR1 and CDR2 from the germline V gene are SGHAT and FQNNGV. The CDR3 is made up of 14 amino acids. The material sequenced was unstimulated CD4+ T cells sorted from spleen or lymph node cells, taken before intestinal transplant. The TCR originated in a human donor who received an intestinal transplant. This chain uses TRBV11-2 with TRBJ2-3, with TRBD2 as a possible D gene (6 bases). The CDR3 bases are TGTGCCAGCAGCTTCACGGGAGGCACAGATACGCAGTATTTT. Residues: CASSFTGGTDTQYF.